This entry lists 5 T cell receptor beta chains sequenced from one sample in a study of PD-L1 blockade in urothelial cancer. TCRdb keeps only in-frame clones here, not all; method: immunoSEQ multiplex PCR. The table records about 40,000 clones, around 82% of them present only once. Sequences were derived from PBMCs, sampled around atezolizumab (anti-PD-L1) treatment. The receptors come from a man in his fifties or sixties with urothelial cancer.

The V and J genes are TRBV19 and TRBJ2-1, with TRBD2 identical over 10 bases. Per germline, CDR1 LNHDA and CDR2 SQIVND (reference sequence). The CDR3 is made up of 17 amino acids. V lost 0 bases to trimming and J lost 4 bases; unmatched junction nucleotides: 6. The CDR3 DNA is TGTGCCAGTAGTATAGATGCAGCGGGAGGGCCGTACAATGAGCAGTTCTTC. It codes for CASSIDAAGGPYNEQFF.

CDR3 in amino acids: CASSRTSTDTQYF. For the CDR3, the DNA is TGTGCCAGCAGCCGGACTAGCACAGATACGCAGTATTTT. The chain links TRBV5-4 to TRBJ2-3; weak D call: TRBD2 (5 bases). The CDR3 is made up of 13 amino acids. The V gene's germline CDR1 is SGHNT and CDR2 YYREEE (reference sequence). Trimming cost V 4 bases and J 0 bases, with 6 bases left between them.

The CDR3 region has the DNA TGTGCCAGCAGTTTCCAAGGGGTTAGGCGTAACACTGAAGCTTTCTTT. Residues: CASSFQGVRRNTEAFF. V gene TRBV27 combines with J gene TRBJ1-1; D perhaps matches TRBD1 (5 bases). Germline V gene lookup returns CDR1 MNHEY and CDR2 SMNVEV (reference sequence). CDR3 length: 16 amino acids. V dropped 3 bases and J dropped 2 bases, with 16 bases sitting between them.

The chain uses TRBV19 and TRBJ1-5; D unclear. With 4 bases removed from V and 6 bases from J, the gap between germline ends came to 22 bases. Germline V gives CDR1 LNHDA, CDR2 SQIVND (reference sequence). The CDR3 has 17 amino acids. The chain's CDR3 is CASSTHKTEVAGQPQHF. For the CDR3, the DNA is TGTGCCAGTAGTACCCATAAAACGGAGGTAGCGGGTCAGCCCCAGCATTTT.

The chain links TRBV7-8 to TRBJ2-6; no clear D gene. The length of the CDR3 is 14 residues. Germline V lookup: CDR1 SGHVS, CDR2 FQNEAQ. Trimming removed 3 bases from V and 0 bases from J, with 3 bases in between. The CDR3 nucleotides read TGTGCCAGCAGCTTTAGCTCTGGGGCCAACGTCCTGACTTTC. Its protein product is CASSFSSGANVLTF.